The 21 T cell receptor beta chains in this list originate from one sample, sequenced in a study of response to subunit inactivated influenza vaccine. One entry per CDR3 protein results from TCRdb running MiXCR on the RT-PCR reads. The data contain about 540,000 distinct CDR3 sequences, approximately 20% of them singletons. This same sample was also part of a study on T cells expressing NK-cell markers. That study adds: What made the TCR beta cDNA was 5'RACE template switching with UMIs.

The starting material was CD4+ T cells sorted from PBMCs, obtained approximately 12 days after vaccination. These TCRs come from a man aged 50-59 years who received an inactivated influenza vaccine.

The chain recombines TRBV18 with TRBJ1-4; a weak D match, TRBD1 (5 bases). V dropped 0 bases and J dropped 2 bases, with 10 bases sitting between them. Germline loops: CDR1 KGHSH, CDR2 LQKENI. CDR3 size: 16 residues. In nucleotides, the CDR3 is TGTGCCAGCTCACCACCGGGCGGGGCTACTAATGAAAAACTGTTTTTT. It yields the protein CASSPPGGATNEKLFF.

V gene TRBV28 combines with J gene TRBJ2-5, with D tentatively TRBD1 (5 bases). Deletions cut 3 bases from V and 8 bases from J, with 16 bases between. Germline CDR1 MDHEN, CDR2 SYDVKM. CDR3 length: 14 amino acids. The CDR3, as DNA: TGTGCCAGCAGTTTTTCCAGGGTTGAAGTTACCCAGTACTTC. It codes for CASSFSRVEVTQYF.

This chain uses TRBV9 with TRBJ2-7; 10 positions agree with TRBD2. CDR1 and CDR2 from the germline V gene are SGDLS and YYNGEE. V lost 3 bases and J lost 1; bases outside the gene matches: 4. The CDR3 is 15 amino acids. The CDR3 is CASSAGTSESYEQYF. The CDR3 region has the DNA TGTGCCAGCAGCGCCGGGACTAGCGAATCCTACGAGCAGTACTTC.

A single count supports this clonotype. The V call is TRBV4-3, the J call TRBJ1-5; TRBD1 is a possible D gene (5 bases). Trimming cost V 0 bases and J 9 bases, with 12 bases left between them. The CDR3 covers 14 residues. The germline gives CDR1 LGHNA, CDR2 YSLEER. CDR3 in amino acids: CASSQDVSGGPQHF. Here the CDR3 DNA reads TGCGCCAGCAGCCAAGATGTCAGTGGGGGGCCCCAGCATTTT.

The gene calls are TRBV14 and TRBJ2-3, with a possible D match to TRBD2 (5 bases). The CDR3 has 15 residues. Trimming left V 4 bases short and J 8 bases short, with 19 bases between. The germline CDR1 and CDR2 sequences are SGHDN and FVKESK. As DNA, the CDR3 is TGTGCCAGCAGCCTCATCGTAGCTAGCCCCGGTACGCAGTATTTT. This encodes CASSLIVASPGTQYF.

The chain employs TRBV20-1 and TRBJ2-5; D unresolved. The germline CDR1 and CDR2 sequences are DFQATT and SNEGSKA (reference sequence). V was cut by 6 bases and J by 2 bases, with 4 bases left in between. This CDR3 contains 10 residues. CDR3 in DNA: TGCAGTGCCCAACAAGAGACCCAGTACTTC. It is translated as CSAQQETQYF.

The rearrangement joins TRBV27 to TRBJ2-1; 8 bases are a match to TRBD1. Germline CDR1 is MNHEY and CDR2 is SMNVEV (reference sequence). The CDR3 has 16 amino acids. V was pared by 2 bases and J by 5 bases, with 8 bases of the junction left unmatched. CDR3 sequence reads: CASSLIPRGQDNEQFF. DNA for the CDR3: TGTGCCAGCAGTTTAATCCCCAGGGGGCAAGACAATGAGCAGTTCTTC.

This clonotype was recorded at least ten times. The CDR3 region is CSGKDGYNEQFF. CDR3 sequence (DNA): TGCAGCGGGAAGGACGGGTACAATGAGCAGTTCTTC. V gene TRBV29-1 combines with J gene TRBJ2-1; D remains ambiguous. Trimming pared 7 bases from V and 4 bases from J, leaving 11 bases between. The CDR3 runs to 12 residues. Germline V gives CDR1 SQVTM, CDR2 ANQGSEA.

This clonotype was counted a few times. The chain couples TRBV29-1 to TRBJ2-1; the match to TRBD2 covers 7 bases. The CDR3 contains 15 residues. Germline V CDR1 and CDR2: SQVTM, ANQGSEA. Losses at the gene ends were 3 bases for V and 9 bases for J; bases not matched to a gene: 14. This CDR3 is CSVDVTGGQATEQFF. The CDR3 coding sequence is TGCAGCGTTGACGTGACGGGAGGCCAGGCTACTGAGCAGTTCTTC.

The CDR3: CASSLGGPQLPHSYEQYF. CDR3 nucleotide sequence: TGTGCCAGCAGCTTAGGCGGACCCCAGCTCCCGCACTCCTACGAGCAGTACTTC. This chain joins TRBV11-1 and TRBJ2-7; D is uncertain. V was shortened by 1 base and J by 0 bases, with 19 bases between the two germline ends. Germline CDR1 is SGHAT and CDR2 is FQDESV (reference sequence). The CDR3 sequence is 18 residues long.

This clonotype turned up a few times. The CDR3 DNA sequence: TGCGCCAGCAGCCGGGACCGGACAGATACGCAGTATTTT. Translation: CASSRDRTDTQYF. The chain has TRBV5-1 and TRBJ2-3; D is possibly TRBD1 or TRBD2 (5 bases each). Germline V gene lookup returns CDR1 SGHRS and CDR2 YFSETQ. CDR3 length equals 13 residues. V shed 4 bases and J shed 3 bases, with 9 bases lying between them. The full variable domain, with the rest looked up from reference TRBV5-1 and TRBJ2-3, is KAGVTQTPRYLIKTRGQQVTLSCSPISGHRSVSWYQQTPGQGLQFLFEYFSETQRNKGNFPGRFSGRQFSNSRSEMNVSTLELGDSALYLCASSRDRTDTQYFGPGTRLTVL.

V is TRBV6-1 and J is TRBJ2-7, with TRBD1 matching over 8 bases. The CDR3 consists of 17 residues. The germline gives CDR1 MNHNS, CDR2 SASEGT. Unmatched junction bases numbered 8, after V lost 1 base and J lost 0 bases. The CDR3 DNA is TGTGCCAGCAGTGAAGGGACAGGGCCCTCAAGCTCCTACGAGCAGTACTTC. This sequence encodes CASSEGTGPSSSYEQYF.

The chain recombines TRBV29-1 with TRBJ1-5, with no clear D. CDR3 length: 13 residues. The V gene's germline CDR1 is SQVTM and CDR2 ANQGSEA. Trimming removed 6 bases at V and 2 bases at J, with 11 bases between. The CDR3 spells CSVTDGGNQPQHF. As DNA, the CDR3 is TGCAGCGTAACCGACGGGGGCAATCAGCCCCAGCATTTT. The full variable domain, its missing parts supplied by reference TRBV29-1 and TRBJ1-5, is SAVISQKPSRDICQRGTSLTIQCQVDSQVTMMFWYRQQPGQSLTLIATANQGSEATYESGFVIDKFPISRPNLTFSTLTVSNMSPEDSSIYLCSVTDGGNQPQHFGDGTRLSIL.

A single count supports this clonotype. V is TRBV7-2 and J is TRBJ2-7; 13 bases line up with TRBD2. This CDR3 spans 15 amino acids. Trimming at V came to 4 bases and at J to 5 bases, leaving 5 bases not matched to a gene. The germline gives CDR1 SGHTA, CDR2 FQGNSA. CDR3 sequence: CASSSLAGGHNEQYF. DNA for the CDR3: TGTGCCAGCAGCTCACTAGCGGGGGGGCACAACGAGCAGTACTTC.

The chain employs TRBV12-3 or TRBV12-4 and TRBJ2-7, with D possibly matching TRBD2 (5 bases). V was cut by 6 bases and J by 3 bases, with 15 bases left in between. The CDR3 spans 14 residues. The CDR3 DNA reads as TGTGCCAGCAGGAACGGGAATTACGGCTACGAGCAGTACTTC. It specifies CASRNGNYGYEQYF.

The genes are TRBV5-1 and TRBJ2-1; 7 nucleotides line up with TRBD1. Germline-derived CDR1 and CDR2 are SGHRS and YFSETQ. The CDR3 consists of 15 residues. The trim removed 0 bases at V and 3 bases at J, leaving 3 bases unmatched. The CDR3: CASSLGGQNYNEQFF. CDR3 in DNA: TGCGCCAGCAGCTTGGGGGGACAGAACTACAATGAGCAGTTCTTC. The entire variable domain, with the rest obtained from reference TRBV5-1 and TRBJ2-1, is as follows: KAGVTQTPRYLIKTRGQQVTLSCSPISGHRSVSWYQQTPGQGLQFLFEYFSETQRNKGNFPGRFSGRQFSNSRSEMNVSTLELGDSALYLCASSLGGQNYNEQFFGPGTRLTVL.

The chain recombines TRBV20-1 with TRBJ1-1, with D uncertain. There are 12 residues in the CDR3. CDR1 and CDR2 from the germline V gene are DFQATT and SNEGSKA (reference sequence). V lost 2 bases and J 3 bases, leaving 7 bases between the germline ends. The CDR3 nucleotides are TGCAGTGCTAGACCGGAAGACACTGAAGCTTTCTTT. Translated: CSARPEDTEAFF.

The rearrangement joins TRBV24-1 to TRBJ2-3; no definite D call. Trimming shortened V by 1 base and J by 4 bases, and 5 bases separated the two germline ends. The CDR3 is 13 residues long. Per the germline V gene, CDR1 is KGHDR and CDR2 is SFDVKD. This CDR3 reads CATSDLSSDTQYF. The CDR3, as DNA: TGTGCCACCAGTGATTTAAGCTCAGATACGCAGTATTTT.

The CDR3 DNA sequence: TGTGCCATCCAGGGGGCGGGTAATTCACCCCTCCACTTT. Its protein is CAIQGAGNSPLHF. This rearrangement joins TRBV10-3 to TRBJ1-6; TRBD1 agrees at 8 bases. The germline CDR1 and CDR2 sequences are ENHRY and SYGVKD. V gave up 8 bases and J gave up 6 bases; unmatched junction bases: 3. The CDR3 consists of 13 residues.

The rearrangement joins TRBV6-2 or TRBV6-3 to TRBJ1-1, with TRBD1 as a possible D gene (5 bases). This CDR3 has 15 residues. Trimming removed 6 bases from V and 3 bases from J, with 17 bases in between. The germline V gene encodes CDR1 MNHEY and CDR2 SVGEGT. The CDR3 nucleotides are TGTGCCAGCAGCCGCTTCGACAGCCTCCACACTGAAGCTTTCTTT. It specifies CASSRFDSLHTEAFF.

This clonotype was detected only a few times. The J gene is TRBJ2-2, the V gene TRBV5-1; D is uncertain. Germline V gene lookup returns CDR1 SGHRS and CDR2 YFSETQ. The CDR3 has 15 residues. The V gene lost 0 bases and the J gene lost 6 bases, with 12 bases spanning the gap. The CDR3 DNA sequence: TGCGCCAGCAGCTTGGTATCCCAGACGGCCGGGGAGCTGTTTTTT. Translating it yields CASSLVSQTAGELFF.